Included here is one T cell receptor beta chain sequence, with context. This entry comes from a study of long-term antiretroviral therapy in people with HIV. Run at survey level, the immunoSEQ assay was version v3.0. The assay was immunoSEQ multiplex PCR, and TCRdb's table has in-frame clones only and misses some. Of around 25,000 clones in the sample, around nine tenths were seen once. The CDR3 covers 16 residues. With 5 bases clipped from V and 2 bases from J, the junction kept 8 bases outside the gene matches. Germline V gives CDR1 SGHAT, CDR2 FQNNGV. The receptor comes from a man between 25 and 39 years old with HIV. The chain uses TRBV11-2 and TRBJ2-3; 9 bases are a match to TRBD2. This material consisted of unsorted PBMCs, taken about 4.5 years after starting antiretroviral therapy. CDR3 residues: CASSRRSGGSTDTQYF. CDR3 nucleotide sequence: TGTGCCAGCAGCAGGAGGAGCGGGGGGTCCACAGATACGCAGTATTTT.